Each of the 29 T cell receptor beta chains below was sequenced from the same sample in a study of OX40 agonist ivuxolimab in advanced cancers. TCRdb's copy holds only in-frame clones and misses some; the assay was immunoSEQ multiplex PCR. Counted here are about 95,000 clones, roughly nine tenths occurring once; the ten biggest clones make up around 0.34%. The source was CD4+ or CD8+ T cells sorted from blood, collected in a trial of the OX40 agonist ivuxolimab. The receptors were sampled from an adult with an advanced solid tumor such as melanoma, head and neck, liver or kidney cancer.

This clone turned up a few times. This chain connects TRBV19 to TRBJ1-5, with a tentative D call TRBD1 (5 bases). This CDR3 has 13 residues. Germline assignment: CDR1 LNHDA and CDR2 SQIVND (reference sequence). With 5 bases removed from V and 7 bases from J, the gap between germline ends came to 12 bases. This CDR3 is CASSPQGRQPQHF. The CDR3 DNA reads as TGTGCCAGTAGTCCGCAGGGTAGGCAGCCCCAGCATTTT.

V is TRBV19 and J is TRBJ1-5, with 10 bases matching TRBD1. CDR1 is LNHDA and CDR2 is SQIVND in the germline V gene (reference sequence). Trimming took 7 bases from V and 2 from J; bases not matched to a gene: 11. CDR3 length: 17 amino acids. As DNA, the CDR3 is TGTGCCAGTAAACCATTTTCCGGGACAGGGGGCAATCAGCCCCAGCATTTT. This translates into CASKPFSGTGGNQPQHF.

The chain is built from TRBV6-1 and TRBJ1-2, with D hard to call. Germline CDR1 MNHNS, CDR2 SASEGT. The V end was cut by 6 bases, the J end by 3 bases, with 17 bases between. This CDR3 has 15 amino acids. CDR3 sequence: CASSALYSDHYGYTF. The DNA for the CDR3 is TGTGCCAGCAGCGCCCTCTACAGCGATCACTATGGCTACACCTTC.

A few counts support this clone. The CDR3 DNA sequence: TGCAGCGTTGAAGATAGGACAGGTACTGGAAACACCATATATTTT. Translating it yields CSVEDRTGTGNTIYF. This chain links TRBV29-1 with TRBJ1-3; 7 bases line up with TRBD1. This CDR3 is 15 amino acids long. The V and J ends lost 0 bases and 2 bases, in that order; junction bases with no gene match: 4. In germline, CDR1 is SQVTM, CDR2 ANQGSEA. Full variable domain (remainder filled in from reference TRBV29-1 and TRBJ1-3): SAVISQKPSRDICQRGTSLTIQCQVDSQVTMMFWYRQQPGQSLTLIATANQGSEATYESGFVIDKFPISRPNLTFSTLTVSNMSPEDSSIYLCSVEDRTGTGNTIYFGEGSWLTVV.

This rearrangement joins TRBV9 to TRBJ1-6; the D is unclear. The CDR3 length is 16 residues. The germline V and J ends were trimmed by 0 bases and 7 bases, with 14 bases remaining between them. CDR1 and CDR2 from the germline V gene are SGDLS and YYNGEE. CDR3 sequence reads: CASSVDVGSGNSPLHF. In nucleotides, the CDR3 is TGTGCCAGCAGCGTAGACGTGGGGTCGGGGAATTCACCCCTCCACTTT.

This chain uses TRBV18 with TRBJ2-1, with 9 bases aligning to TRBD2. Losses at the gene ends were 2 bases for V and 4 bases for J; bases not matched to a gene: 9. The germline CDR1 and CDR2 sequences are KGHSH and LQKENI. The CDR3 spans 17 residues. The CDR3 sequence: CASSPVAGGPAYNEQFF. The CDR3 bases are TGTGCCAGCTCACCAGTGGCGGGAGGGCCGGCTTACAATGAGCAGTTCTTC.

This clone was seen a handful of times. V gene TRBV6-4 combines with J gene TRBJ1-5; D remains unclear. V lost 0 bases and J lost 7, with 19 bases in between. The germline gives CDR1 MRHNA, CDR2 SNTAGT. This CDR3 has 17 residues. CDR3 DNA sequence: TGTGCCAGCAGTGACTCGAATCTCTGCCCCTTTGGGCAGCCCCAGCATTTT. This codes for CASSDSNLCPFGQPQHF.

V and J are TRBV11-1 and TRBJ2-6; D is uncertain. Trimming cost V 2 bases and J 0 bases, with 11 bases left between them. The CDR3 totals 17 residues. Germline V lookup: CDR1 SGHAT, CDR2 FQDESV (reference sequence). This CDR3 reads CASSLRAQSSGANVLTF. For the CDR3, the DNA is TGTGCCAGCAGCTTAAGGGCCCAGAGCTCTGGGGCCAACGTCCTGACTTTC.

This chain connects TRBV6-6 to TRBJ1-2, with 11 bases that match TRBD1. The V segment lost 0 bases and the J segment 3 bases; nucleotides outside the gene matches: 3. Looked up from germline, CDR1 is MNHNY and CDR2 is SVGAGI (reference sequence). There are 16 residues in the CDR3. CDR3 amino acids: CASSYSRTGGDYGYTF. The CDR3 bases are TGTGCCAGCAGTTACTCGAGGACAGGGGGCGACTATGGCTACACCTTC.

This sequence joins TRBV2 and TRBJ2-1; TRBD2 might be the D (5 bases). The germline V gene encodes CDR1 SNHLY and CDR2 FYNNEI. The ends were cut back, 6 bases at V and 10 bases at J, with 16 bases in the middle. CDR3 size: 13 residues. The CDR3: CASRTTQGSEQFF. The DNA of the CDR3 is TGTGCCAGCAGAACAACTCAAGGGAGCGAGCAGTTCTTC.

This chain links TRBV19 with TRBJ2-2; 8 bases are a match to TRBD1. The CDR3 extends over 17 amino acids. Germline-derived CDR1 and CDR2 are LNHDA and SQIVND (reference sequence). With 5 bases clipped from V and 6 bases from J, the junction kept 14 bases outside the gene matches. CDR3 DNA: TGTGCCAGTAGTTCAAAAACCGGGACAGGCATTTCCGGGGAGCTGTTTTTT. Amino acid sequence: CASSSKTGTGISGELFF.

The chain recombines TRBV5-4 with TRBJ2-7; 12 bases are shared with TRBD2. There are 16 residues in the CDR3. V trimming: 4 bases; J trimming: 2 bases; junction bases outside the gene matches: 7. Per the germline V gene, CDR1 is SGHNT and CDR2 is YYREEE (reference sequence). This chain's CDR3 is CASSTVTSGGPYEQYF. The CDR3 coding sequence is TGTGCCAGCAGCACCGTGACTAGCGGGGGACCCTACGAGCAGTACTTC. The variable domain in full, completed from reference TRBV5-4 and TRBJ2-7, reads ETGVTQSPTHLIKTRGQQVTLRCSSQSGHNTVSWYQQALGQGPQFIFQYYREEENGRGNFPPRFSGLQFPNYSSELNVNALELDDSALYLCASSTVTSGGPYEQYFGPGTRLTVT.

The chain links TRBV7-8 to TRBJ2-7; D is tentatively TRBD1 or TRBD2 (5 bases each). In germline, CDR1 is SGHVS, CDR2 FQNEAQ. Trimming shortened V by 1 base and J by 3 bases, and 10 bases separated the two germline ends. The CDR3 is 14 amino acids. This CDR3 is CASSLGGADYEQYF. The CDR3 bases are TGTGCCAGCAGCTTAGGAGGGGCAGACTACGAGCAGTACTTC.

This clone occurred a few times. The V and J genes are TRBV4-1 and TRBJ1-2; a possible D gene is TRBD1 (6 bases). V was trimmed by 2 bases and J by 4 bases, leaving 20 bases between them. Looked up from germline, CDR1 is MGHRA and CDR2 is YSYEKL. The CDR3 extends over 17 amino acids. The CDR3 bases are TGCGCCAGCAGCCAAAGTTATTTTAGGGGGGGGAGCTATGGCTACACCTTC. Protein: CASSQSYFRGGSYGYTF.

The V gene is TRBV7-3, the J gene TRBJ2-1; TRBD2 agrees at 10 bases. The ends lost 4 bases at V and 6 bases at J; junction bases unmatched: 3. The germline CDR1 and CDR2 sequences are SGHTA and FQGTGA. The CDR3 loop spans 14 amino acids. CDR3 protein: CASSSVAGGNEQFF. CDR3 DNA sequence: TGTGCCAGCAGCTCCGTAGCGGGAGGCAATGAGCAGTTCTTC. The full variable domain, completed using reference TRBV7-3 and TRBJ2-1, is GAGVSQTPSNKVTEKGKYVELRCDPISGHTALYWYRQSLGQGPEFLIYFQGTGAADDSGLPNDRFFAVRPEGSVSTLKIQRTERGDSAVYLCASSSVAGGNEQFFGPGTRLTVL.

The chain uses TRBV5-1 and TRBJ1-1; D remains unclear. V shed 1 base and J shed 2 bases, with 12 bases lying between them. The CDR3 contains 15 residues. From germline, CDR1 is SGHRS and CDR2 YFSETQ. Here the CDR3 DNA reads TGCGCCAGCAGCTTGTCTGGCAGCATCAACACTGAAGCTTTCTTT. This codes for CASSLSGSINTEAFF.

The genes are TRBV30 and TRBJ1-5; D is undetermined. Germline CDR1 reads GTSNPN; CDR2 reads SVGIG (reference sequence). With 2 bases removed from V and 6 bases from J, the gap between germline ends came to 14 bases. This CDR3 has 14 residues. CDR3 sequence reads: CAWSFGGIGQPQHF. CDR3 nucleotides: TGTGCCTGGAGTTTCGGAGGGATTGGTCAGCCCCAGCATTTT.

With respect to this clone: The sample contains more than one DNA sequence encoding this CDR3. The J gene is TRBJ1-1, the V gene TRBV6-5; D unclear. V was clipped by 6 bases and J by 1 base, with 9 bases between them. CDR3 length equals 13 residues. The germline CDR1 and CDR2 sequences are MNHEY and SVGAGI. CDR3 sequence: CASRMDGNTEAFF. The CDR3 nucleotides read TGTGCCAGCAGGATGGACGGGAACACTGAAGCTTTCTTT.

The V and J genes are TRBV28 and TRBJ1-5, with unresolved D. The V and J ends lost 3 bases and 2 bases respectively, with 2 bases between them. The CDR3 has 12 amino acids. CDR1 and CDR2 from the germline V gene are MDHEN and SYDVKM. The CDR3 loop is CASSFGNQPQHF. The CDR3 DNA reads as TGTGCCAGCAGTTTCGGCAATCAGCCCCAGCATTTT.

The chain uses TRBV6-4 and TRBJ1-2; 9 positions match TRBD1. V lost 6 bases and J lost 4; bases outside the gene matches: 12. CDR3 size: 16 residues. The germline gives CDR1 MRHNA, CDR2 SNTAGT. The CDR3 DNA reads as TGTGCCAGCAGCGGCTCGGGACAGGGTGGTCCCTATGGCTACACCTTC. This sequence encodes CASSGSGQGGPYGYTF.

The gene calls are TRBV30 and TRBJ2-7; D may match TRBD1 or TRBD2 (5 bases each). The V gene's germline CDR1 is GTSNPN and CDR2 SVGIG (reference sequence). The CDR3 sequence is 14 residues long. With 2 bases removed from V and 3 bases from J, the gap between germline ends came to 14 bases. In DNA, the CDR3 is TGTGCCTGGAGTAGGTTAATTGGGGGCTACGAGCAGTACTTC. This gives the protein CAWSRLIGGYEQYF.

The genes are TRBV28 and TRBJ1-1; 7 nucleotides match TRBD1. Germline CDR1 MDHEN, CDR2 SYDVKM. The CDR3 sequence is 13 residues long. With 5 bases clipped from V and 2 bases from J, the junction kept 2 bases outside the gene matches. CDR3 sequence (DNA): TGTGCCAGCAGTCGGGACAGTAACACTGAAGCTTTCTTT. Its protein is CASSRDSNTEAFF.

The chain joins TRBV7-2 to TRBJ2-7; weak D call: TRBD2 (5 bases). CDR1 is SGHTA, CDR2 FQGNSA, per germline. V lost 4 bases, J lost 7 bases, and 14 bases lay in between. The CDR3 has 13 residues. In nucleotides, the CDR3 is TGTGCCAGCAGCTCCCGGCCCCGGGAAGAGCAGTACTTC. The encoded protein is CASSSRPREEQYF. Supplemented by reference TRBV7-2 and TRBJ2-7, the full variable domain reads GAGVSQSPSNKVTEKGKDVELRCDPISGHTALYWYRQSLGQGLEFLIYFQGNSAPDKSGLPSDRFSAERTGGSVSTLTIQRTQQEDSAVYLCASSSRPREEQYFGPGTRLTVT.

There are a few counts of this clone. The genes are TRBV6-6 and TRBJ1-1; D gene uncertain. V lost 7 bases and J 6 bases, leaving 18 bases between the germline ends. Germline-derived CDR1 and CDR2 are MNHNY and SVGAGI (reference sequence). The CDR3 contains 14 residues. The CDR3 loop reads CASTRAGIAPEAFF. CDR3 nucleotides: TGTGCCAGCACTAGGGCCGGGATCGCCCCTGAAGCTTTCTTT.

V usage is TRBV7-9 and J usage is TRBJ1-2; the match to TRBD1 covers 7 bases. The CDR3 loop spans 13 amino acids. Germline V gene data show CDR1 as SEHNR and CDR2 as FQNEAQ (reference sequence). Trimming at V came to 6 bases and at J to 3 bases, leaving 4 bases not matched to a gene. CDR3 DNA: TGTGCCAGCAGTCGACAGGGCGACTATGGCTACACCTTC. Translated: CASSRQGDYGYTF.

The gene calls are TRBV11-3 and TRBJ2-7; TRBD1 matches at 8 bases. Per the germline V gene, CDR1 is SGHNT and CDR2 is YENEEA. V was clipped by 1 base and J by 4 bases; unmatched bases: 0. The length of the CDR3 is 13 residues. The CDR3 bases are TGTGCCAGCAGCTTAGGGACAGGGTACGAGCAGTACTTC. The encoded protein is CASSLGTGYEQYF.

The chain links TRBV19 to TRBJ2-6, with no clear D. V was cut by 3 bases and J by 0 bases, with 9 bases left in between. Germline loops: CDR1 LNHDA, CDR2 SQIVND (reference sequence). This CDR3 has 16 residues. CDR3 sequence (DNA): TGTGCCAGTAGTATCGGGCTGGTCTCTGGGGCCAACGTCCTGACTTTC. Its translation is CASSIGLVSGANVLTF.

This clone was seen only once. The chain has TRBV4-1 and TRBJ1-2; the D is unclear. The V end lost 1 base, the J end lost 1 base, and 10 bases lay between the germline ends. The CDR3 loop spans 15 amino acids. Germline CDR1 is MGHRA and CDR2 is YSYEKL. The DNA for the CDR3 is TGCGCCAGCAGCCAAGCCTACAAAATTAACTATGGCTACACCTTC. It translates to CASSQAYKINYGYTF.

A single count supports this clone. The genes are TRBV11-2 and TRBJ1-1, with D perhaps TRBD1 (5 bases). Per the germline V gene, CDR1 is SGHAT and CDR2 is FQNNGV. V was clipped by 6 bases and J by 4 bases, with 15 bases between them. The CDR3 covers 14 residues. The CDR3 DNA follows: TGTGCCAGCAGGCCGGGGCACGGTGGCACTGAAGCTTTCTTT. This gives the protein CASRPGHGGTEAFF.